The 18 T cell receptor beta chains presented below share a single source sample, sequenced in a study of identical twins. MiXCR was run by TCRdb on the 5' RACE reads, yielding one entry per CDR3 protein. Found here are hundreds of thousands of distinct CDR3 sequences, around 9.6% of them singletons; the top ten hold just over 5%. Sequenced: memory (CD45RO+) T cells sorted from blood. These receptors were obtained from a woman between 18 and 29 years old in good health.

The J gene is TRBJ1-2, the V gene TRBV6-4; D remains unclear. The germline V gene encodes CDR1 MRHNA and CDR2 SNTAGT. CDR3 length: 18 residues. Trimming cost V 8 bases and J 0 bases, with 25 bases left between them. Here the CDR3 reads CASCRKSFSSEANYGYTF. In nucleotides, the CDR3 is TGTGCCAGCTGCAGGAAGTCCTTTTCTTCCGAAGCTAACTATGGCTACACCTTC.

This clonotype was seen many times. The chain uses TRBV13 and TRBJ2-5, with D possibly being TRBD1 (5 bases). There are 13 residues in the CDR3. The germline V gene has CDR1 PRHDT and CDR2 FYEKMQ (reference sequence). V dropped 1 base and J dropped 6 bases, with 9 bases sitting between them. The chain's CDR3 is CASSLEGSQTQYF. DNA of the CDR3: TGTGCCAGCAGCTTAGAGGGGTCACAGACCCAGTACTTC.

The V call is TRBV9, the J call TRBJ1-6, with 11 positions matching TRBD1. CDR1 and CDR2 (germline): SGDLS, YYNGEE. Losses at the gene ends were 5 bases for V and 7 bases for J; bases not matched to a gene: 5. This CDR3 region has 15 residues. DNA for the CDR3: TGTGCCAGCAGTCAGGGACAGGGGGGAAATTCACCCCTCCACTTT. Amino acid sequence: CASSQGQGGNSPLHF. The full variable domain, its missing parts supplied by reference TRBV9 and TRBJ1-6, is DSGVTQTPKHLITATGQRVTLRCSPRSGDLSVYWYQQSLDQGLQFLIQYYNGEERAKGNILERFSAQQFPDLHSELNLSSLELGDSALYFCASSQGQGGNSPLHFGNGTRLTVT.

The table lists this clonotype with a few counts. The chain carries TRBV6-6 and TRBJ2-7, with D possibly being TRBD1 (5 bases). Germline V lookup: CDR1 MNHNY, CDR2 SVGAGI (reference sequence). Trimming pared 8 bases from V and 5 bases from J, leaving 13 bases between. This CDR3 has 12 residues. The CDR3 protein is CASGHALNEQYF. In DNA, the CDR3 is TGTGCCAGCGGACACGCCTTGAACGAGCAGTACTTC.

This chain links TRBV25-1 with TRBJ1-1; D might be TRBD1 (6 bases). Germline V gene lookup returns CDR1 MGHDK and CDR2 SYGVNS. V shed 7 bases and J shed 4 bases, with 13 bases lying between them. This CDR3 has 13 amino acids. The CDR3 region is CASIRGGGTEAFF. For the CDR3, the DNA is TGTGCCAGCATCAGAGGGGGGGGCACTGAAGCTTTCTTT.

This clonotype was found many times. The V and J genes are TRBV29-1 and TRBJ2-7, with a weak D call TRBD2 (6 bases). V was pared by 4 bases and J by 3 bases, with 16 bases between. Germline values: CDR1 SQVTM, CDR2 ANQGSEA. This CDR3 has 14 residues. The CDR3 DNA follows: TGCAGCGTTGCGGTCGGTAGCGGACTCTACGAGCAGTACTTC. It yields the protein CSVAVGSGLYEQYF.

This clonotype was found many times. In DNA form, the CDR3 reads TGTGCCAGCAGCCACGCGGGACATAGGGGTGAAAAACTGTTTTTT. This encodes CASSHAGHRGEKLFF. The chain couples TRBV3-1 to TRBJ1-4; possibly TRBD1 for D (6 bases). The germline V gene has CDR1 LGHDT and CDR2 YNNKEL (reference sequence). V lost 3 bases and J lost 7, with 15 bases in between. This CDR3 has 15 amino acids.

At least ten counts were recorded for this clonotype. The rearrangement joins TRBV14 to TRBJ1-6; 10 bases map to TRBD1. This CDR3 has 14 residues. The V segment lost 4 bases and the J segment 6 bases; nucleotides outside the gene matches: 0. CDR1 is SGHDN and CDR2 is FVKESK in the germline V gene. CDR3 nucleotides: TGTGCCAGCAGCCGGGACAGGGGTAATTCACCCCTCCACTTT. It translates to CASSRDRGNSPLHF.

This clonotype was observed many times. This sequence joins TRBV7-8 and TRBJ2-5, with D unresolved. V lost 3 bases and J 3 bases, leaving 11 bases between the germline ends. The CDR3 extends over 14 amino acids. The germline gives CDR1 SGHVS, CDR2 FQNEAQ. The CDR3 sequence is CASSLSVGKETQYF. Written as DNA, the CDR3 is TGTGCCAGCAGCTTGTCGGTAGGAAAAGAGACCCAGTACTTC.

This clonotype was found a few times. The rearrangement uses TRBV2 and TRBJ2-7, with D possibly matching TRBD2 (5 bases). The length of the CDR3 is 13 residues. V was shortened by 6 bases and J by 2 bases, with 11 bases between the two germline ends. Germline loops: CDR1 SNHLY, CDR2 FYNNEI. The CDR3 loop is CASRLDGTYEQYF. The CDR3 region has the DNA TGTGCCAGCAGGTTAGACGGGACCTACGAGCAGTACTTC.

J is TRBJ2-7 and V is TRBV5-5, with no clear D. The CDR3 consists of 13 residues. V was trimmed by 0 bases and J by 7 bases, leaving 11 bases between them. CDR1 SGHKS and CDR2 YYEKEE come from the germline V gene (reference sequence). The CDR3 sequence: CASSLGRGQEQYF. The CDR3 DNA sequence: TGTGCCAGCAGCTTGGGACGTGGTCAGGAGCAGTACTTC.

The chain employs TRBV10-3 and TRBJ2-7; 10 bases are shared with TRBD1. The CDR3 contains 15 residues. Germline V CDR1 and CDR2: ENHRY, SYGVKD. Losses at the gene ends were 2 bases for V and 1 base for J; bases not matched to a gene: 2. Written as DNA, the CDR3 is TGTGCCATCAGTGAGGGGACAGGGGTTTCCTACGAGCAGTACTTC. This translates into CAISEGTGVSYEQYF.

This chain links TRBV28 with TRBJ1-5; the D gene is possibly TRBD1 (5 bases). This CDR3 is 13 amino acids long. Germline V lookup: CDR1 MDHEN, CDR2 SYDVKM. Trimming pared 5 bases from V and 5 bases from J, leaving 10 bases between. CDR3 sequence: CASSRGAYQPQHF. CDR3 DNA: TGTGCCAGCAGTCGTGGGGCATATCAGCCCCAGCATTTT.

This clonotype was seen a handful of times. V usage is TRBV12-3 or TRBV12-4 and J usage is TRBJ1-6; D ambiguous. The CDR3 contains 14 residues. The V gene lost 6 bases and the J gene lost 2 bases, with 8 bases spanning the gap. CDR3 nucleotide sequence: TGTGCCAGCAGGGGAGTCCCCTATAATTCACCCCTCCACTTT. It yields the protein CASRGVPYNSPLHF.

There are a few counts of this clonotype. The J gene is TRBJ1-2, the V gene TRBV12-3 or TRBV12-4; 7 bases are shared with TRBD1. The CDR3 extends over 15 amino acids. V trimming: 5 bases; J trimming: 2 bases; junction bases outside the gene matches: 8. The CDR3 sequence is CASSPGQASNYGYTF. The CDR3, as DNA: TGTGCCAGCAGTCCCGGACAGGCCTCAAACTATGGCTACACCTTC.

The chain recombines TRBV5-6 with TRBJ1-6; perhaps TRBD1 as D (5 bases). Deletions cut 4 bases from V and 9 bases from J, with 8 bases between. CDR3 length: 12 amino acids. Germline values: CDR1 SGHDT, CDR2 YYEEEE. CDR3 residues: CASSRGTSPLHF. CDR3 nucleotide sequence: TGTGCCAGCAGCCGGGGGACTTCACCCCTCCACTTT.

The gene calls are TRBV12-3 or TRBV12-4 and TRBJ1-4, with no clear D. The CDR3 has 11 residues. Deletions cut 7 bases from V and 7 bases from J, with 7 bases between. The CDR3: CASKLFEKLFF. The DNA for the CDR3 is TGTGCCAGCAAGCTTTTTGAAAAACTGTTTTTT.

This clonotype was recorded many times. The rearrangement uses TRBV24-1 and TRBJ1-1; D call uncertain. Between the trimmed V and J ends, which lost 3 bases and 9 bases, there was a span of 7 bases. This CDR3 is 11 amino acids long. The germline CDR1 and CDR2 sequences are KGHDR and SFDVKD. CDR3: CATSDGVKAFF. CDR3 nucleotide sequence: TGTGCCACCAGTGATGGGGTTAAAGCTTTCTTT.